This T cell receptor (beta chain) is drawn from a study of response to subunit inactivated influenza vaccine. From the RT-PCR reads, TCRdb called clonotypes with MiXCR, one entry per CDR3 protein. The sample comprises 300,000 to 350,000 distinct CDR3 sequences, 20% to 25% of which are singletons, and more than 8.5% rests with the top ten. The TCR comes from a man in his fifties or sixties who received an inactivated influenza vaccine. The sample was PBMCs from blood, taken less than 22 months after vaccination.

The CDR3 region is CASSLRREWTGELFF. In DNA, the CDR3 is TGTGCCAGCAGCTTACGGCGGGAGTGGACCGGGGAGCTGTTTTTT. The chain has TRBV7-8 and TRBJ2-2; 7 nucleotides match TRBD2. The ends lost 2 bases at V and 5 bases at J; junction bases unmatched: 5. From germline, CDR1 is SGHVS and CDR2 FQNEAQ. This CDR3 spans 15 amino acids.